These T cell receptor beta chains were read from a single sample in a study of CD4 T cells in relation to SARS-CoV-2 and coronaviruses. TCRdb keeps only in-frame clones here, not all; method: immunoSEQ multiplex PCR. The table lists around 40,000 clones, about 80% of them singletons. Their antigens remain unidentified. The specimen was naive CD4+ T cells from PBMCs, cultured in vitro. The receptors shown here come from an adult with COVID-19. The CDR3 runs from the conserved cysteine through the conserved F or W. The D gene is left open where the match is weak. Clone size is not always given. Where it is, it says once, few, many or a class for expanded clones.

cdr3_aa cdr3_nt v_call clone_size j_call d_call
CASSGTSNPYEQYF TGCGCCAGCAGCGGGACTAGTAACCCCTACGAGCAGTACTTC TRBV5-1 NA TRBJ2-7 TRBD2
CAIAGTGYIVQYF TGTGCCATAGCCGGGACAGGGTATATCGTGCAGTACTTC TRBV28 NA TRBJ2-7 TRBD1
CASSGELAGGPNEQFF TGTGCCAGCAGCGGGGAACTAGCGGGAGGACCCAATGAGCAGTTCTTC TRBV5-4 NA TRBJ2-1 TRBD2
CSASSTVSSYEQYF TGCAGTGCTAGTTCGACTGTCAGCTCCTACGAGCAGTACTTC TRBV20-1 NA TRBJ2-7 NA
CASSLAYVGAGGTEAFF TGTGCCAGCAGCCTAGCGTACGTGGGGGCTGGGGGCACTGAAGCTTTCTTT TRBV7-2 NA TRBJ1-1 NA
CASSLMSSYEQYF TGTGCCAGCTCACTCATGAGCTCCTACGAGCAGTACTTC TRBV18 NA TRBJ2-7 NA
CASSFLQGIGGELFF TGTGCCAGCAGCTTTCTACAGGGGATCGGCGGGGAGCTGTTTTTT TRBV11-2 NA TRBJ2-2 TRBD1
CSVKRRGEEQYF TGCAGCGTGAAGCGTAGGGGGGAGGAGCAGTACTTC TRBV29-1 NA TRBJ2-7 NA
CASSRGSSYNEQFF TGTGCCAGCAGTCGCGGGAGCTCCTACAATGAGCAGTTCTTC TRBV6-2/TRBV6-3 NA TRBJ2-1 TRBD2
CASISSSSYEQYF TGTGCCAGCATCAGCAGCAGCTCCTACGAGCAGTACTTC TRBV7-8 NA TRBJ2-7 NA
CASSPPVLQTQYF TGTGCCAGCTCACCACCGGTCTTACAGACCCAGTACTTC TRBV18 NA TRBJ2-5 NA
CASLWGGSPLHF TGTGCCAGCCTTTGGGGCGGCTCACCCCTCCACTTT TRBV2 NA TRBJ1-6 NA
CATAAGTRSYEQYF TGCGCCACCGCGGCGGGGACTAGGTCCTACGAGCAGTACTTC TRBV5-1 NA TRBJ2-7 TRBD2
CASSFGGTVTDTQYF TGTGCCAGCAGCTTCGGCGGGACCGTTACAGATACGCAGTATTTT TRBV5-4 NA TRBJ2-3 NA
CASYGQADTEAFF TGTGCCAGCTACGGGCAGGCCGACACTGAAGCTTTCTTT TRBV16 NA TRBJ1-1 NA
CASSLHSGTSSFGEQFF TGTGCCAGCAGCTTGCACTCCGGGACTAGCTCTTTTGGTGAGCAGTTCTTC TRBV7-2 NA TRBJ2-1 TRBD2
CASSFGGTYEQYF TGCGCCAGCAGCTTCGGGGGGACTTACGAGCAGTACTTC TRBV5-1 once TRBJ2-7 TRBD2
CASSKRYEQYF TGTGCCAGCAGTAAGAGGTACGAGCAGTACTTC TRBV6-2/TRBV6-3 NA TRBJ2-7 NA
CASSLSGRGTDTQYF TGTGCCAGCAGCTTAAGCGGAAGGGGGACAGATACGCAGTATTTT TRBV7-3 once TRBJ2-3 NA
CASSVGSAVFKEQFF TGTGCCAGCAGCGTAGGGTCGGCGGTCTTTAAGGAGCAGTTCTTC TRBV9 once TRBJ2-1 NA
CASSHGGGDQPQHF TGTGCCAGCAGCCATGGTGGGGGGGATCAGCCCCAGCATTTT TRBV7-9 few TRBJ1-5 NA
CASSPVQGAIEQYF TGTGCCAGCTCACCGGTACAGGGGGCGATCGAGCAGTACTTC TRBV18 NA TRBJ2-7 TRBD1
CASKGDSNQPQHF TGTGCCAGCAAAGGGGATAGCAATCAGCCCCAGCATTTT TRBV6-5 NA TRBJ1-5 NA
CASSLGLAGVIEQFF TGTGCCAGCAGCTTGGGGCTAGCGGGAGTAATTGAGCAGTTCTTC TRBV5-4 NA TRBJ2-1 TRBD2
CASRLRGNSNQPQHF TGTGCCAGTAGACTAAGGGGAAATAGCAATCAGCCCCAGCATTTT TRBV19 NA TRBJ1-5 NA
CATSGGFGSGSTDTQYF TGTGCCACCAGTGGAGGGTTCGGGAGTGGGAGCACAGATACGCAGTATTTT TRBV24-1 few TRBJ2-3 NA
CASSPPSSHEQYF TGTGCCAGCAGTCCTCCGTCGAGCCACGAGCAGTACTTC TRBV28 NA TRBJ2-7 NA
CASSQGTGVQETQYF TGCGCCAGCAGCCAAGGGACAGGTGTCCAAGAGACCCAGTACTTC TRBV4-1 NA TRBJ2-5 TRBD1
CASSGLPGNTIYF TGTGCCAGCTCGGGACTACCTGGAAACACCATATATTTT TRBV2 NA TRBJ1-3 NA
CASRVRGENTEAFF TGTGCCAGCAGGGTCAGGGGCGAGAACACTGAAGCTTTCTTT TRBV7-8 NA TRBJ1-1 NA
CGQARWYDSGANVLTF TGTGGACAGGCTCGTTGGTACGACTCTGGGGCCAACGTCCTGACTTTC TRBV19 NA TRBJ2-6 NA
CASSLGGTPAYEQYF TGTGCCAGCAGTTTAGGCGGGACTCCAGCCTACGAGCAGTACTTC TRBV27 NA TRBJ2-7 NA
CASSILRISYNEQFF TGTGCCAGTAGTATATTGCGGATCTCCTACAATGAGCAGTTCTTC TRBV19 NA TRBJ2-1 NA
CASSAGTSGRAYEQYF TGCGCCAGCAGCGCCGGGACTAGCGGGAGGGCCTACGAGCAGTACTTC TRBV5-1 NA TRBJ2-7 TRBD2
CASSSPGAQETQYF TGTGCCAGCAGCTCCCCGGGAGCTCAAGAGACCCAGTACTTC TRBV28 NA TRBJ2-5 NA
CASSRRTSGNNEQFF TGCGCCAGCAGCCGAAGGACTAGCGGGAACAATGAGCAGTTCTTC TRBV5-1 NA TRBJ2-1 TRBD2
CASSLRSGRVGETQYF TGTGCCAGTAGTCTACGTAGCGGGAGGGTCGGTGAGACCCAGTACTTC TRBV19 NA TRBJ2-5 TRBD2
CASSYLAGSRTGELFF TGCGCCAGCAGCTACCTAGCGGGATCAAGAACCGGGGAGCTGTTTTTT TRBV5-1 NA TRBJ2-2 TRBD2
CASSFWNRGTNQPQHF TGTGCCAGCAGTTTTTGGAATAGGGGGACTAATCAGCCCCAGCATTTT TRBV28 NA TRBJ1-5 NA
CASSDSVGGGYNEQFF TGTGCCAGCAGTGACTCGGTCGGGGGCGGATACAATGAGCAGTTCTTC TRBV6-4 NA TRBJ2-1 NA
CASSLAGGGITTNEKLFF TGTGCCAGCAGCTTGGCGGGCGGCGGAATCACAACTAATGAAAAACTGTTTTTT TRBV5-5 NA TRBJ1-4 NA
CAISDSDYGYTF TGTGCCATCAGTGACAGCGACTATGGCTACACCTTC TRBV10-3 once TRBJ1-2 NA
CATSRASYIGGRETQYF TGTGCCACCAGCAGAGCATCCTATATAGGAGGGAGAGAGACCCAGTACTTC TRBV15 NA TRBJ2-5 NA